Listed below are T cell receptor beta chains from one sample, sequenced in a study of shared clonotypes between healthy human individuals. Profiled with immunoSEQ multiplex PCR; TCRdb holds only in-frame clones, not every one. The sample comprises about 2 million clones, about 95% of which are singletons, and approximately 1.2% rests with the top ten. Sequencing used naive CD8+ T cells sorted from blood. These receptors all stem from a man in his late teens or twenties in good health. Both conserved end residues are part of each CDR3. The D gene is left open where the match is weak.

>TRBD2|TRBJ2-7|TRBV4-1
CASSQIGTRDPEQQYF
TGCGCCAGCAGCCAAATAGGGACTAGAGATCCTGAGCAGCAGTACTTC
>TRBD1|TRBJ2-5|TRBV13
CASSARTGEGRFRETQYF
TGTGCCAGCAGCGCCCGGACAGGGGAGGGAAGGTTTCGAGAGACCCAGTACTTC
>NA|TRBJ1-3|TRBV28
CASSLESTTGNSGNTIYF
TGTGCCAGCAGTCTGGAGTCGACGACAGGCAACTCTGGAAACACCATATATTTT
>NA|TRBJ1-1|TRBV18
CASSLTGFNTEAFF
TGTGCCAGCTCACTGACCGGGTTCAACACTGAAGCTTTCTTT
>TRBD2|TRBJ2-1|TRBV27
CASALLAGGEQFF
TGTGCCAGCGCGTTACTGGCGGGAGGTGAGCAGTTCTTC
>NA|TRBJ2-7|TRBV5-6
CASSFGRGLEQYF
TGTGCCAGCAGCTTCGGGAGGGGGCTCGAGCAGTACTTC
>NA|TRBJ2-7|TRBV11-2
CASSRGQGVHEQYF
TGTGCCAGCAGCCGAGGGCAGGGAGTCCACGAGCAGTACTTC
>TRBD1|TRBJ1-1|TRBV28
CASRGDRERYTEAFF
TGTGCCAGCAGAGGGGACAGGGAGCGGTACACTGAAGCTTTCTTT
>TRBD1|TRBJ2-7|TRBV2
CASSVDRAKPGEQYF
TGTGCCAGCAGTGTAGACAGGGCCAAACCTGGCGAGCAGTACTTC
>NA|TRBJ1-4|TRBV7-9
CASSLERATNEKLFF
TGTGCCAGCAGCTTAGAACGAGCAACTAATGAAAAACTGTTTTTT
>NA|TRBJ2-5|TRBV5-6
CASSLQGLGETQYF
TGTGCCAGCAGCTTACAGGGTTTGGGTGAGACCCAGTACTTC
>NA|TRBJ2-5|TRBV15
CATSRESQETQYF
TGTGCCACCAGCAGAGAAAGCCAAGAGACCCAGTACTTC
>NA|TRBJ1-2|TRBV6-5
CASSEDGPYGYTF
TGTGCCAGCAGTGAAGACGGACCCTATGGCTACACCTTC
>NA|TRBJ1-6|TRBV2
CASSEEGRSSYNSPLHF
TGTGCCAGCAGTGAAGAGGGGCGCAGTTCCTATAATTCACCCCTCCACTTT